Listed below are T cell receptor beta chains from one sample, sequenced in a study of T cell responses to AZD1222 COVID-19 vaccine. Sequenced by immunoSEQ multiplex PCR; TCRdb stores in-frame clones only, minus some. Of fewer than 85,000 clones listed, more than 70% are singletons. Sequences were derived from peripheral blood, sampled on day 0 of AZD1222 vaccination. The receptors shown here come from an adult in good health. CDR3s include the opening cysteine and the closing phenylalanine or tryptophan. Each record gives: clone size, V gene, D gene, J gene, CDR3 protein, CDR3 DNA. D genes are given only for firm matches. Rows give clone size only sometimes, using once, few, many, or a class for an expanded clone.

few,TRBV7-3,TRBD2,TRBJ2-1,CASSLKLADPYNEQFF,TGTGCCAGCAGCTTAAAACTAGCGGATCCCTACAATGAGCAGTTCTTC
once,TRBV3-1/TRBV3-2,TRBD1,TRBJ2-1,CASSRGQGRNEQFF,TGTGCCAGCAGCCGGGGACAGGGTAGAAATGAGCAGTTCTTC
few,TRBV29-1,TRBD1,TRBJ1-2,CSIGTGGWYGYTF,TGCAGCATTGGGACAGGGGGCTGGTATGGCTACACCTTC
NA,TRBV28,NA,TRBJ1-5,CASSFGYQPQHF,TGTGCCAGCAGTTTTGGATATCAGCCCCAGCATTTT
NA,TRBV15,NA,TRBJ1-5,CATSSGTSSNQPQHF,TGTGCCACCAGCAGTGGGACGTCTAGCAATCAGCCCCAGCATTTT
NA,TRBV7-9,NA,TRBJ1-6,CASKRDLNSPLHF,TGTGCCAGCAAGCGGGACCTGAATTCACCCCTCCACTTT
once,TRBV7-9,TRBD2,TRBJ2-3,CASSLLGTSPVNTQYF,TGTGCCAGCAGCTTACTTGGGACTAGCCCCGTGAATACGCAGTATTTT
NA,TRBV7-9,NA,TRBJ2-1,CASSFLGITYNEQFF,TGTGCCAGCAGCTTCCTCGGGATAACTTACAATGAGCAGTTCTTC
NA,TRBV29-1,NA,TRBJ2-1,CSVVVGGIFEQFF,TGCAGCGTTGTGGTTGGGGGAATTTTTGAGCAGTTCTTC
NA,TRBV5-1,TRBD2,TRBJ2-5,CASSLDLAGGLAPYF,TGCGCCAGCAGCTTGGACCTAGCGGGGGGCCTTGCCCCGTACTTC
NA,TRBV24-1,NA,TRBJ2-3,CATSSGLPYDTQYF,TGTGCCACCAGTTCCGGACTCCCCTACGATACGCAGTATTTT
NA,TRBV15,NA,TRBJ1-2,CATSRARVDMHYGYTF,TGTGCCACCAGCAGAGCGAGGGTCGACATGCACTATGGCTACACCTTC
NA,TRBV28,TRBD1,TRBJ2-2,CASSMTGAGELFF,TGTGCCAGCAGTATGACAGGGGCCGGGGAGCTGTTTTTT
NA,TRBV9,NA,TRBJ1-1,CASSPGGNTEAFF,TGTGCCAGCAGCCCGGGGGGGAACACTGAAGCTTTCTTT
NA,TRBV7-9,TRBD1,TRBJ2-5,CASSLGDRVGETQYF,TGTGCCAGCAGCTTAGGGGACAGGGTAGGAGAGACCCAGTACTTC
NA,TRBV7-2,NA,TRBJ2-1,CASRNSFSYNEQFF,TGTGCCAGCAGGAATAGCTTCTCCTACAATGAGCAGTTCTTC
NA,TRBV19,NA,TRBJ1-4,CASSIRGEKLFF,TGTGCCAGTAGTATAAGGGGTGAAAAACTGTTTTTT
NA,TRBV6-5,NA,TRBJ1-1,CASMVGNTEAFF,TGTGCCAGCATGGTAGGGAACACTGAAGCTTTCTTT
once,TRBV7-2,NA,TRBJ1-4,CASSFAGTRLFF,TGTGCCAGCAGCTTTGCAGGGACCAGACTGTTTTTT
NA,TRBV11-2,NA,TRBJ2-3,CASSSPKNLPSTDTQYF,TGTGCCAGCAGCTCCCCTAAGAACTTACCTAGCACAGATACGCAGTATTTT
few,TRBV28,NA,TRBJ2-7,CASGTYEQYF,TGTGCCAGCGGAACTTACGAGCAGTACTTC
NA,TRBV19,TRBD1,TRBJ1-5,CASITAGGSNQPQHF,TGTGCCAGCATCACCGCAGGGGGCAGCAATCAGCCCCAGCATTTT
NA,TRBV11-2,NA,TRBJ1-1,CASSFGNTEAFF,TGTGCCAGCAGCTTCGGGAACACTGAAGCTTTCTTT